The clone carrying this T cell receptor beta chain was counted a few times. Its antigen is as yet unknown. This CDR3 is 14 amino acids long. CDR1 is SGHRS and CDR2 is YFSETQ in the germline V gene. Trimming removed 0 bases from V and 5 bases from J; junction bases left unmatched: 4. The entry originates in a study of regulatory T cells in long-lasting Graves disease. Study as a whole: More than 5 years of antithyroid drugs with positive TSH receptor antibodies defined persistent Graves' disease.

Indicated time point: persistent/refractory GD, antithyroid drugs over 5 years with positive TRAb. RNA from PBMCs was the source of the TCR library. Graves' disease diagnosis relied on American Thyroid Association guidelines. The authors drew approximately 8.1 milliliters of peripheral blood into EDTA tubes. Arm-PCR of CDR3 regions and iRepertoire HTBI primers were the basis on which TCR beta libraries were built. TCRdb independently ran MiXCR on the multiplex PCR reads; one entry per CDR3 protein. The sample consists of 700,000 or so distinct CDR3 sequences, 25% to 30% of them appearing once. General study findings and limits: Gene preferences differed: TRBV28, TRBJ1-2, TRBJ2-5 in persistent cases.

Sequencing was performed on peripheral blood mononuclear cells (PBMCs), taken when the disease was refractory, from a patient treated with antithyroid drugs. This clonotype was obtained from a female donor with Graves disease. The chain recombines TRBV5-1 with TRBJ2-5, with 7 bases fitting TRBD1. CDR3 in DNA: TGCGCCAGCAGCTTGGCTGGGACAGCGGAGACCCAGTACTTC. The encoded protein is CASSLAGTAETQYF. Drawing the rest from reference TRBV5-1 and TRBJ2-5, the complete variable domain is KAGVTQTPRYLIKTRGQQVTLSCSPISGHRSVSWYQQTPGQGLQFLFEYFSETQRNKGNFPGRFSGRQFSNSRSEMNVSTLELGDSALYLCASSLAGTAETQYFGPGTRLLVL.